The clone carrying this T cell receptor beta chain was counted a few times. The target antigen is unknown. The data derive from a study of beta chain features in type 1 diabetes. Study findings and constraints: Any HLA type influence on TCRB rearrangement was left unresolved here.

Blood was collected once per donor into heparin, averaging about 100 mL. The sequenced template was cDNA made from the entire isolated RNA. Data came from immunoSEQ multiplex PCR; TCRdb stores just in-frame clones and leaves some out. This table holds 400,000 to 600,000 clones, approximately 31% found once. This TCR came from a man between 18 and 29 years old in good health. The sequenced sample consisted of naive CD4+ T cells from blood.

In nucleotides, the CDR3 is TGTGCCAGCAGCTTAATGTCGGGGACGGGTGAGACCCAGTACTTC. Residues: CASSLMSGTGETQYF. This rearrangement joins TRBV7-9 to TRBJ2-5; D possibly matches TRBD1 or TRBD2 (5 bases each). The CDR3 runs 15 residues. Deletions cut 2 bases from V and 5 bases from J, with 15 bases between. Germline V CDR1 and CDR2: SEHNR, FQNEAQ (reference sequence).